This TCR beta chain was observed in a study of CD8+CD57+ T cells in acquired aplastic anemia. About the research overall: The sorted CD4+ and CD8+ cells yielded an average roughly 3 ug of DNA. Read counts for CD4+ cells (from healthy donors) averaged about 10.8 million. Study results and caveats: In common between the patients and the controls were around 29 CD8+ CDR3 sequences.

Genomic DNA, the template, was used for profiling of the TCR beta VDJ and CDR3. TCRdb ran MiXCR on the reads and lists one entry per CDR3 protein. The sample includes under 200,000 distinct CDR3 sequences, just under 65% of them seen just once. Looked up from germline, CDR1 is SGHVS and CDR2 is FNYEAQ. The CDR3 sequence is 15 residues long. The ends were cut back, 5 bases at V and 6 bases at J, with 20 bases in the middle. With regard to this clonotype: Its antigen is as yet unknown.

The rearrangement uses TRBV7-6 and TRBJ2-7; a weak D match, TRBD2 (6 bases). The TCR comes from a human donor in good health. The material sequenced was sorted CD4+, CD8+, or CD8+CD57+ T cells (not recorded which) from PBMCs. The CDR3 reads CASSPGAGYAREQYF. The CDR3 nucleotides read TGTGCCAGCAGCCCCGGCGCGGGGTACGCTCGCGAGCAGTACTTC.